Listed here are 5 T cell receptor beta chains from one sample, sequenced in a study of shared clonotypes between healthy human individuals. Positively selected for CCR7, the CD45RO-negative cells used as naive CD8 cells excluded terminally differentiated effector memory CD45RA+ cells. The method was immunoSEQ multiplex PCR; TCRdb's version includes in-frame clones alone and lacks a portion of them. The sample shows about 2.2 million clones, approximately 94% of them seen only once. Material for sequencing was naive CD8+ T cells from PBMCs. These receptors were obtained from a man younger than 35 in good health. Some clones in this sample may be carry-over from other donors' samples.

The V gene is TRBV7-6, the J gene TRBJ2-5; possibly TRBD2 for D (5 bases). The CDR3 has 13 amino acids. The germline gives CDR1 SGHVS, CDR2 FNYEAQ. V lost 6 bases, J lost 7 bases, and 15 bases lay in between. This chain's CDR3 is CASRTRGNGTQYF. The CDR3 coding sequence is TGTGCCAGCAGGACCCGAGGGAACGGGACCCAGTACTTC.

This chain connects TRBV5-1 to TRBJ2-7; 10 nucleotides line up with TRBD1. Germline-derived CDR1 and CDR2 are SGHRS and YFSETQ. CDR3 length equals 15 residues. V dropped 1 base and J dropped 1; count of bases not matched to a gene: 2. The CDR3 is CASSLSGQGSYEQYF. DNA for the CDR3: TGCGCCAGCAGCTTGTCGGGACAGGGGTCCTACGAGCAGTACTTC. The complete variable domain, with remaining parts taken from reference TRBV5-1 and TRBJ2-7, reads KAGVTQTPRYLIKTRGQQVTLSCSPISGHRSVSWYQQTPGQGLQFLFEYFSETQRNKGNFPGRFSGRQFSNSRSEMNVSTLELGDSALYLCASSLSGQGSYEQYFGPGTRLTVT.

The gene calls are TRBV7-8 and TRBJ2-1; D tentatively fits TRBD1 or TRBD2 (5 bases each). This CDR3 spans 14 amino acids. Trimming pared 5 bases from V and 4 bases from J, leaving 12 bases between. Germline V CDR1 and CDR2: SGHVS, FQNEAQ. For the CDR3, the DNA is TGTGCCAGCAGCGAGGGGTCCAGTTACAATGAGCAGTTCTTC. Protein product: CASSEGSSYNEQFF.

CDR3 residues: CAIRAGGPTGELFF. CDR3 DNA: TGTGCCATCAGGGCGGGAGGGCCGACCGGGGAGCTGTTTTTT. V is TRBV10-3 and J is TRBJ2-2, with 9 bases lining up with TRBD2. Trimming at V came to 6 bases and at J to 5 bases, leaving 4 bases not matched to a gene. The CDR3 covers 14 residues. Germline CDR1 is ENHRY and CDR2 is SYGVKD.

As to this clone: At one end, the junction sequence differs from germline, possibly due to a read error. V usage is TRBV14 and J usage is TRBJ2-5; 8 nucleotides line up with TRBD1. This CDR3 has 13 amino acids. Germline CDR1 SGHDN, CDR2 FVKESK. CDR3 nucleotide sequence: TGTGCCAGCAGCGAAGTACCGGGACAGGTCTCCAACTTC. Translating it yields CASSEVPGQVSNF. Using reference TRBV14 and TRBJ2-5 for the parts outside the CDR3, the full variable domain is EAGVTQFPSHSVIEKGQTVTLRCDPISGHDNLYWYRRVMGKEIKFLLHFVKESKQDESGMPNNRFLAERTGGTYSTLKVQPAELEDSGVYFCASSEVPGQVSNFGPGTRLLVL.